This TCR beta chain was found in a study of blood T cell repertoires in COVID-19. About the research overall: Sample material is recorded as cDNA or gDNA derived from T cells, B-cell-depleted T cells, or PBMCs.

V was shortened by 4 bases and J by 3 bases, with 4 bases between the two germline ends. The CDR3 extends over 11 amino acids. Germline assignment: CDR1 MNHEY and CDR2 SVGAGI. Authors' processing steps: Estimates of nucleated cell counts were drawn from the amplification of reference gene primers. This table comes from immunoSEQ multiplex PCR, and its TCRdb copy is limited to in-frame clones, with some not included. That table is the source of V, J and clone size, and D and trimming were worked out from the DNA. Among around 250,000 clones listed, roughly 84% were seen once. Participants had their cohort set by participant-reported clinical history. What the recovered Cohort 3 donors had was two negative PCRs, clearance, or symptom resolution.

This chain uses TRBV6-5 with TRBJ2-7; no clear D gene. The sample comprised PBMCs or T cells enriched from blood (not recorded which). This clonotype originated in a man over 45 who had recovered from COVID-19. CDR3 in DNA: TGTGCCAGCAGTTCCATCTACGAGCAGTACTTC. The encoded protein is CASSSIYEQYF.